The present T cell receptor (beta chain) was sequenced within a study of regulatory T cells in long-lasting Graves disease (dated by TCRdb to 2020 to 2023). Looking at the study overall: In the newly diagnosed Graves' disease group, patients had been taking antithyroid drugs for less than 3 months. A total of around 35 samples underwent TCR sequencing, from around 13 patients with persistent Graves' disease and 20 patients with newly diagnosed Graves' disease. This study used TCR sequencing and RNA sequencing of peripheral blood to compare persistent Graves' disease patients against newly diagnosed Graves' disease patients. The study was conducted in China and was registered as a clinical trial. Beyond this particular receptor, the publication reports: Preferential use of TRBV28, TRBJ1-2 and TRBJ2-5 was observed in persistent disease, whereas TRBV20-1 and TRBJ2-1 were favored in newly diagnosed disease. Sequencing and analysis were restricted to the TCR beta chain. A larger number of public clonotypes was shared among persistent patients (approximately 2,500) than among newly diagnosed patients (around 970). Peripheral blood alone was examined, since thyroid tissue, which constituted the primary lesion, could not be accessed. The small sample size was acknowledged by the authors as a limitation that may reduce accuracy. Lower TCR Shannon entropy and fewer highly expanded clones were observed in persistent Graves' disease patients than in newly diagnosed patients, which suggested clonal expansion.

Library generation was performed with multiplex PCR. TCRdb names Illumina HiSeq 4000 as the instrument used. iRepertoire HTBI primers and Arm-PCR amplification of CDR3 regions were used to construct TCR beta libraries. Before sequencing, the PCR products went through gel purification. The paper's data handling went like this. Gene usage analysis of CDR3 amino acid clonotypes used the roughly 62 TRBV and about 14 TRBJ segments found across samples. COPE and FqMerger were used to merge the filtered high-quality paired reads into contigs. Contigs were aligned with BLAST to IMGT TRBV, TRBD and TRBJ reference genes, and CDR3 was defined per IMGT. Any clonotype with a frequency above 0.1% was classified as a highly expanded clone. Shannon entropy was used to measure repertoire diversity, and the Gini coefficient was used to measure V-J evenness. Clonotypes shared by more than one individual were considered public. The raw public data were reprocessed by TCRdb itself: fastp quality trimming at Q25, MiXCR clonotype calling, in-frame beta chains only. Each record represents a unique CDR3 protein, reported with the most common genes and DNA among its rows. The V and J calls were not made by the authors but by TCRdb's processing. Across this sample there are hundreds of thousands of distinct CDR3 sequences, with roughly 16% seen only once. 20% to 25% of the sample is in the top ten clones.

In the germline V gene, CDR1 corresponds to MGHRA and CDR2 to YSYEKL. Trimming takes 3 bases from V and 0 bases from J, and the germline ends sit 11 bases apart. Including the terminal cysteine and phenylalanine, the CDR3 comprises 15 residues. Only the CDR3 part of the read is kept: 45 bases, read in frame from the first base. The label giving this sample's time point can be read as: newly diagnosed GD, antithyroid drugs for less than 3 months. For both TCR sequencing and RNA sequencing, RNA was extracted from PBMCs using TRIzol. The diagnosis of Graves' disease was made according to American Thyroid Association guidelines. Patients for the study were recruited at an endocrinology department in Xi'an, China. Each patient gave approximately 8.8 milliliters of peripheral blood, collected in an EDTA anticoagulant tube. Ficoll Paque Plus density gradient separation was used to isolate PBMCs, and no additional T cell sorting was done. RNA quality was checked with an Agilent 2100 Bioanalyzer and agarose gel, and concentration with a NanoDrop 2000.

This clonotype was seen ten or more times. Its target antigen remains unknown. Base qualities are not provided; no much larger clone lies one nucleotide away. The same specimen was also included in a second study, on T cells in Graves' hyperthyroidism and ophthalmopathy. From that second study: Graves' hyperthyroidism was defined as stable when no progression to ophthalmopathy occurred over 18 months of follow-up. Hyperthyroidism patients were newly diagnosed, had a disease duration of under 2 months, and were aged 18 to 65 years. The study excluded patients with uncontrolled infections, other autoimmune diseases, pregnancy or lactation. Diagnoses relied on clinical symptoms, serum thyroxine and TRAb, thyroid ultrasound and orbital computed tomography. For the first round of RT-PCR on the TCR CDR3, the HTBI primer set was used together with the Qiagen OneStep RT-PCR kit. Most expanded thyroid clonotypes (frequency above 0.001) were also detected in blood, suggesting blood repertoires may reflect thyroid immune responses. Ophthalmopathy was separated from stable hyperthyroidism by a 13 V-J signature model, with about 86% sensitivity and approximately 81% specificity obtained in cross-validation and 80%/75% obtained in testing. In validation, the model predicted progression to ophthalmopathy with over 65% sensitivity and approximately 78% specificity, a median of around 6.6 months before onset. To identify TCR V-J signatures that set the groups apart, the researchers used a discovery cohort of 90 to 100 patients, made up of roughly 40 with Graves' ophthalmopathy and 57 with stable Graves' hyperthyroidism. Prospective prediction of ophthalmopathy was tested in an independent validation cohort consisting of fewer than 20 hyperthyroidism patients and more than 15 patients who later progressed to ophthalmopathy. The roughly 90 discovery patients were divided at random into training and test sets in a 7:3 ratio. In more than five Graves' hyperthyroidism patients, the study also compared T-cell repertoires from thyroid tissue with T-cell repertoires from blood. After sampling, hyperthyroidism patients received methimazole starting at 30 mg daily, and ophthalmopathy patients received high-dose intravenous methylprednisolone. Libraries were constructed in a second round of multiplex PCR, after which size selection and purification were carried out. Sequencing of the libraries was done on an Illumina HiSeq2000 using paired-end 100 bp reads. SOAPnuke was used to process the raw data, removing reads that contained adapters or uncalled bases, had a mean Phred below 15, or lacked an exact match to the constant primer or identifier. COPE v1.2.5 was used to merge the high-quality paired reads, and each unique nucleotide sequence was defined as a clonotype. MiTCR v1.1 was used to align the clonotypes against IMGT TRBV, TRBD and TRBJ reference segments. Analysis was restricted to V-J combinations with a frequency above 0.0001, which covered about 99% of repertoires. A TCS score was defined as the ratio of F50 (clonal expansion) to E x V (chaos), with BLOSUM62-based TCRdist applied between CDR3 peptides within each V-J. Welch's t-statistics and random forest reduced fewer than 600 V-J features to 13, which were used in a naive Bayes classifier (R e1071). Sample size was not statistically predetermined, and blinding of investigators to group allocation was not performed. TCR Vbeta CDR3 sequencing of 130 to 150 peripheral blood samples (roughly 43 ophthalmopathy, approximately 80 hyperthyroidism and about 17 progressor patients) is reported in the paper.

The chain is encoded by TRBV4-1 joined to TRBJ1-1, with a weak D call of TRBD1 (5 bases match). This TCR derives from a woman aged 35 to 59 with Graves disease. Donor details come from another sample of the same person, matched by shared clones. The sample consisted of peripheral blood mononuclear cells (PBMCs), taken at new diagnosis, from a patient treated with antithyroid drugs. The CDR3 region: CASSQKQALNTEAFF. The base sequence is TGCGCCAGCAGCCAGAAACAGGCGCTGAACACTGAAGCTTTCTTT.